Only a few counts were recorded for the clone carrying this TCR beta chain. The TCRbeta library was prepared with unique molecular identifiers. From the PCR reads, TCRdb called clonotypes with MiXCR, one entry per CDR3 protein. The table has more than 550,000 distinct CDR3 sequences, over 9.5% seen once. These data belong to a study of T-cell reconstitution after alpha-beta-depleted transplantation in children. This CDR3 comprises 19 residues. Per the germline V gene, CDR1 is SGHRS and CDR2 is YFSETQ. Trimming removed 2 bases at V and 0 bases at J, with 21 bases between. Source: PBMCs from the stem cell graft donor, taken from the stem cell graft. The V gene is TRBV5-1, the J gene TRBJ2-1; a weak D match, TRBD2 (7 bases). This receptor was identified in a human donor who donated a stem cell graft to a child with acute myeloid leukemia. The CDR3 loop reads CASSFRGARPLSSYNEQFF. CDR3 in DNA: TGCGCCAGCAGCTTTCGGGGGGCGCGTCCCCTAAGCTCCTACAATGAGCAGTTCTTC.